The clone carrying this T cell receptor (beta chain) has at least ten counts. Its target is unknown. This CDR3 has 15 residues. CDR1 and CDR2 from the germline V gene are SGHRS and YFSETQ. With V trimmed by 1 base and J by 9 bases, 8 bases remained unmatched. TCRdb processed the 5' RACE reads anew with MiXCR; each CDR3 protein has one entry. The table records roughly 32,000 distinct CDR3 sequences, roughly 3.9% of them present only once. The record originates from a study of early T cells in non-severe SARS-CoV-2 infection. General observations from the study: VDJdb-based matching was biased toward anti-spike CD8 responses and missed private and CD4 specificities.

The sequenced sample was whole blood. The sequence was collected from an adult who was a healthcare worker with PCR-confirmed SARS-CoV-2 infection or an uninfected control (not recorded which). This chain joins TRBV5-1 and TRBJ2-1; 9 bases fit TRBD1. The CDR3 region is CASSLMGGQGSEQFF. DNA for the CDR3: TGCGCCAGCAGCTTGATGGGGGGACAGGGCAGTGAGCAGTTCTTC.